The T cell receptor beta chain described here comes from a study of blood T cell repertoires in COVID-19. Looking at the study overall: Material from acute and convalescent COVID-19 was sourced from the United States, Italy and Spain.

Per germline, CDR1 MNHEY and CDR2 SMNVEV (reference sequence). The V gene end was trimmed by 6 bases and the J gene end by 3 bases; junction bases not matched to a gene: 10. This CDR3 contains 15 residues. Study processing details: Amplified reference gene primers provided the basis for estimating nucleated cell counts. Only in-frame clones appear in the TCRdb table, and some are missing; sequencing was by immunoSEQ multiplex PCR. V, J and clone size are taken as reported in that table, and D and trimming were inferred from the DNA itself. The data show more than 13,000 clones, roughly 80% seen once.

The clonotype originates from a human donor in a cohort sampled during active COVID-19. This sequence joins TRBV27 and TRBJ2-7; TRBD2 matches at 8 bases. The sample taken for sequencing was peripheral blood. The CDR3 nucleotides are TGTGCCAGCAGCTCGCCGGGACTAGTCGACTACGAGCAGTACTTC. Translated, it gives CASSSPGLVDYEQYF.